These 11 T cell receptor beta chains came from one sample sequenced in a study of blood T cell repertoires in COVID-19. The protocol was immunoSEQ multiplex PCR, while the TCRdb copy is restricted to in-frame clones and leaves out a portion. Of more than 200,000 clones in the sample, more than 85% were seen once. Sequenced input: peripheral blood. These receptors were obtained from a man aged 40-50 years with acute or convalescent COVID-19.

This chain uses TRBV9 with TRBJ2-5; TRBD2 agrees at 12 bases. The V gene end was trimmed by 1 base and the J gene end by 10 bases; junction bases not matched to a gene: 5. This CDR3 has 14 residues. In germline, CDR1 is SGDLS, CDR2 YYNGEE. The CDR3 DNA is TGTGCCAGCAGCGTAAAGGGACTAGCGGGCCACCAGTACTTC. It codes for CASSVKGLAGHQYF.

CDR3 nucleotide sequence: TGTGCCAGCAGCTTGTCAGATACGCAGTATTTT. Translating it yields CASSLSDTQYF. V and J are TRBV6-5 and TRBJ2-3, with D hard to call. Deletions cut 6 bases from V and 4 bases from J, with 5 bases between. The germline V gene has CDR1 MNHEY and CDR2 SVGAGI. The length of the CDR3 is 11 residues.

V is TRBV28 and J is TRBJ2-7; maybe TRBD1 (5 bases). The CDR3 runs 15 residues. The V end was cut by 3 bases, the J end by 2 bases, with 14 bases between. Germline V gives CDR1 MDHEN, CDR2 SYDVKM. The CDR3 region is CASSFKRGWTYEQYF. The DNA of the CDR3 is TGTGCCAGCAGTTTTAAAAGGGGCTGGACCTACGAGCAGTACTTC.

The genes are TRBV7-9 and TRBJ2-2; the D is unclear. The CDR3 totals 14 residues. Trimming pared 3 bases from V and 3 bases from J, leaving 8 bases between. Germline values: CDR1 SEHNR, CDR2 FQNEAQ (reference sequence). This chain's CDR3 is CASSLSVYTGELFF. CDR3 DNA sequence: TGTGCCAGCAGCTTGTCAGTTTACACCGGGGAGCTGTTTTTT.

Only one count was recorded for this clone. The genes are TRBV27 and TRBJ2-5; weak D call: TRBD2 (5 bases). Trimming took 6 bases from V and 2 from J, leaving 10 bases between them. The germline gives CDR1 MNHEY, CDR2 SMNVEV (reference sequence). This CDR3 is built from 13 residues. CDR3 nucleotide sequence: TGTGCCAGCAGCCCCGGGATTCAAGAGACCCAGTACTTC. Protein: CASSPGIQETQYF.

The chain combines TRBV27 with TRBJ2-5; 7 nucleotides line up with TRBD1. V lost 8 bases to trimming and J lost 2 bases; unmatched junction nucleotides: 11. The CDR3 is 15 amino acids. The V gene's germline CDR1 is MNHEY and CDR2 SMNVEV (reference sequence). CDR3 residues: CASRQGIQIQETQYF. The CDR3 DNA reads TGTGCCAGCCGACAGGGAATACAAATTCAAGAGACCCAGTACTTC.

The chain combines TRBV4-1 with TRBJ2-5; 8 bases are shared with TRBD2. V dropped 2 bases and J dropped 5; count of bases not matched to a gene: 10. The V gene's germline CDR1 is MGHRA and CDR2 YSYEKL. This CDR3 contains 16 residues. The CDR3, as DNA: TGCGCCAGCAGCCAATTTCAAGCGGGAGAGGGGGAGACCCAGTACTTC. It yields the protein CASSQFQAGEGETQYF.

This clone was picked up one time. The J gene is TRBJ2-5, the V gene TRBV13; possibly TRBD2 for D (6 bases). Trimming removed 5 bases at V and 5 bases at J, with 18 bases between. The CDR3 length is 15 residues. Germline assignment: CDR1 PRHDT and CDR2 FYEKMQ (reference sequence). In DNA, the CDR3 is TGTGCCAGCAGCCCTGGGGGGTCGGAAATGGAGACCCAGTACTTC. Residues: CASSPGGSEMETQYF.

The chain is built from TRBV18 and TRBJ2-3, with 12 bases fitting TRBD2. Germline V lookup: CDR1 KGHSH, CDR2 LQKENI. The V gene end was trimmed by 6 bases and the J gene end by 0 bases; junction bases not matched to a gene: 13. This CDR3 has 19 amino acids. The CDR3 protein is CASSPTPTGLAGSTDTQYF. The DNA for the CDR3 is TGTGCCAGCTCTCCCACTCCGACAGGACTAGCGGGAAGCACAGATACGCAGTATTTT.

This sequence joins TRBV19 and TRBJ1-1; possibly TRBD1 for D (6 bases). Between the trimmed V and J ends, which lost 1 base and 5 bases, there was a span of 14 bases. The CDR3 totals 15 residues. Per the germline V gene, CDR1 is LNHDA and CDR2 is SQIVND (reference sequence). This chain's CDR3 is CASSIVEQGRTEAFF. In DNA, the CDR3 is TGTGCCAGTAGTATAGTGGAACAGGGACGGACTGAAGCTTTCTTT.

V is TRBV10-3 and J is TRBJ1-1, with a possible D match to TRBD1 (5 bases). Trimming pared 6 bases from V and 1 base from J, leaving 12 bases between. The CDR3 is 14 amino acids. In germline, CDR1 is ENHRY, CDR2 SYGVKD. The CDR3 nucleotides read TGTGCCATCAGGGACACCTCCCAGAACACTGAAGCTTTCTTT. This translates into CAIRDTSQNTEAFF.